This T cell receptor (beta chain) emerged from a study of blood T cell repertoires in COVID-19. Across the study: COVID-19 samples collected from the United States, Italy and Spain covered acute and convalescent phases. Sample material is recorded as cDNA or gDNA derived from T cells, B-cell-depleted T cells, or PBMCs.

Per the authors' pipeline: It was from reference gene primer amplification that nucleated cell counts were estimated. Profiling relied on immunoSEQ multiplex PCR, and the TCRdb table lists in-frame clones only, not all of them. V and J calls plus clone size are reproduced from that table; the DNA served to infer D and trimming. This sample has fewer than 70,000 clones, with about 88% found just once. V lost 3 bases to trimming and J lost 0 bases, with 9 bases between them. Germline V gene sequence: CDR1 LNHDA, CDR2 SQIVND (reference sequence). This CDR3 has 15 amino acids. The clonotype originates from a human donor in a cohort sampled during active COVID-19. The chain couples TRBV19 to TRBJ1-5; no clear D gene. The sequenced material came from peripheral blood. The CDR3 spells CASSITRYSNQPQHF. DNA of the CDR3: TGTGCCAGTAGTATCACCAGATATAGCAATCAGCCCCAGCATTTT.